The subject of this entry is one T cell receptor beta chain. Its antigen is unknown. Germline-derived CDR1 and CDR2 are SGHTS and YDEGEE. V gave up 2 bases and J gave up 1 base, with 13 bases separating them. The CDR3 consists of 16 residues. These data belong to a study of cytomegalovirus exposure and HLA in healthy donors. Overall study findings and caveats: TCR beta sequences reportedly predicted the HLA-A and HLA-B alleles of most subjects accurately. Within the data, a cluster of highly shared sequence variants was likely a sequencing artifact. Per a later analysis, 15,000 to 20,000 TCR beta sequences showed association with HLA alleles at 0.05 false discovery rate. In a later analysis, an Asian-associated ancestry cluster reportedly showed fewer N-insertions than the approximately 610-donor mean.

With 60 Vbeta and 13 Jbeta primers, the PCR was carried out. The assay was immunoSEQ multiplex PCR, and TCRdb's table has in-frame clones only and misses some. The table shows over 150,000 clones, with 80% occurring only once. The sequence derives from a man aged 18-30 years in good health and CMV-seropositive. This chain links TRBV5-8 with TRBJ1-5; D uncertain. Sequencing was done on a sample of PBMCs. For the CDR3, the DNA is TGTGCCAGCAGCTTTTACGGTAGCCTGAGCAATCAGCCCCAGCATTTT. Translation gives CASSFYGSLSNQPQHF.